These T cell receptor beta chains were read from a single sample in a study of blood T cell repertoires in COVID-19. Produced via immunoSEQ multiplex PCR; TCRdb's table is partial and in-frame only. The profile shows under 250,000 clones, roughly 83% of them singletons. The sequencing sample was made of peripheral blood. Receptor source: a woman between 65 and 79 years old with active or convalescent COVID-19. Both conserved end residues are part of each CDR3. A D gene is named only where the DNA matches it firmly. Part of the rows lack a size; the others show once, few, many or a class for expanded clones.

length	D	size	J	V	CDR3	DNA
15	TRBD1	NA	TRBJ2-1	TRBV7-2	CASSLSGQGYNEQFF	TGTGCCAGCAGCTTATCGGGACAGGGTTACAATGAGCAGTTCTTC
12	TRBD1	NA	TRBJ1-1	TRBV6-5	CASSRQGSEAFF	TGTGCCAGCAGTCGACAGGGGAGTGAAGCTTTCTTT
13	NA	NA	TRBJ2-7	TRBV18	CASSPPGTYEQYF	TGTGCCAGCTCACCACCAGGGACTTACGAGCAGTACTTC
14	NA	NA	TRBJ2-1	TRBV7-9	CASSLVGRVNEQFF	TGTGCCAGCAGCTTAGTCGGCAGGGTAAATGAGCAGTTCTTC
16	NA	NA	TRBJ1-1	TRBV5-1	CASSIRERGPGTEAFF	TGCGCCAGCAGCATACGAGAGCGGGGCCCAGGGACTGAAGCTTTCTTT
12	TRBD1	few	TRBJ1-2	TRBV18	CASSPGTAGYTF	TGTGCCAGCTCACCGGGGACAGCAGGCTACACCTTC
16	NA	NA	TRBJ2-1	TRBV5-1	CASSLAAGSSYNEQFF	TGCGCCAGCAGCTTGGCCGCTGGGAGCTCCTACAATGAGCAGTTCTTC
20	TRBD2	NA	TRBJ2-6	TRBV24-1	CATSDSGWREGLGGANVLTF	TGTGCCACCAGTGATTCCGGCTGGCGGGAGGGCCTCGGTGGGGCCAACGTCCTGACTTTC
13	NA	NA	TRBJ2-5	TRBV19	CASSIRDGETQYF	TGTGCCAGTAGTATTCGAGACGGGGAGACCCAGTACTTC
15	NA	once	TRBJ1-3	TRBV5-5	CASSFSVGGGNTIYF	TGTGCCAGCAGCTTCTCAGTGGGGGGTGGAAACACCATATATTTT
15	TRBD2	NA	TRBJ2-2	TRBV30	CAWRRLAANTGELFF	TGTGCCTGGAGGAGACTAGCGGCGAACACCGGGGAGCTGTTTTTT
16	NA	NA	TRBJ2-5	TRBV29-1	CSVDPRGYWGKETQYF	TGCAGCGTCGACCCCCGGGGTTATTGGGGAAAGGAGACCCAGTACTTC
16	TRBD2	NA	TRBJ2-5	TRBV11-1	CASSPRLAPVQETQYF	TGTGCCAGCAGCCCAAGACTAGCCCCGGTTCAAGAGACCCAGTACTTC
18	TRBD2	few	TRBJ2-7	TRBV4-1	CASSPLIRERTSGYEQYF	TGCGCCAGCAGCCCGCTGATAAGGGAGAGGACTAGCGGGTACGAGCAGTACTTC
14	NA	NA	TRBJ2-2	TRBV7-9	CASSLLANTGELFF	TGTGCCAGCAGCCTGCTGGCAAACACCGGGGAGCTGTTTTTT
14	NA	once	TRBJ1-1	TRBV7-9	CASRKNGADTEAFF	TGTGCCAGCAGAAAAAATGGGGCTGACACTGAAGCTTTCTTT
17	TRBD1	NA	TRBJ1-1	TRBV19	CATFPPGQGLGRVEAFF	TGTGCCACCTTTCCTCCGGGACAGGGCTTAGGCCGAGTTGAAGCTTTCTTT
17	TRBD2	NA	TRBJ2-1	TRBV9	CASSVAAGGVSYNEQFF	TGTGCCAGCAGCGTAGCTGCCGGGGGGGTCTCCTACAATGAGCAGTTCTTC
15	NA	NA	TRBJ2-2	TRBV5-6	CASSLGGYLTGELFF	TGTGCCAGCAGCTTGGGAGGGTATCTCACCGGGGAGCTGTTTTTT
14	TRBD1	NA	TRBJ1-4	TRBV4-3	CASSPGQGTEKLFF	TGCGCCAGCAGCCCGGGACAGGGGACTGAAAAACTGTTTTTT
19	NA	NA	TRBJ1-4	TRBV6-6	CASSPTGRGGWATNEKLFF	TGTGCCAGCAGTCCAACAGGGAGAGGAGGCTGGGCAACTAATGAAAAACTGTTTTTT
18	TRBD2	NA	TRBJ2-3	TRBV3-1/TRBV3-2	CASSLRMTCGGPADTQYF	TGTGCCAGCAGCCTGAGAATGACTTGCGGGGGGCCAGCAGATACGCAGTATTTT
15	TRBD1	NA	TRBJ1-1	TRBV5-1	CASSGWTGGNTEAFF	TGCGCCAGCAGCGGCTGGACAGGGGGGAACACTGAAGCTTTCTTT
13	NA	NA	TRBJ1-1	TRBV18	CASSPGEGTEAFF	TGTGCCAGCTCACCGGGGGAGGGCACTGAAGCTTTCTTT
17	NA	NA	TRBJ1-4	TRBV28	CASSQGLTSATNEKLFF	TGTGCCAGCAGTCAAGGATTGACTTCTGCGACTAATGAAAAACTGTTTTTT
15	NA	NA	TRBJ2-3	TRBV5-1	CASSLVARWADTQYF	TGCGCCAGCAGCTTGGTGGCCAGGTGGGCAGATACGCAGTATTTT
15	TRBD2	NA	TRBJ2-7	TRBV2	CASRGGLPSSYEQYF	TGTGCCAGCAGGGGGGGACTACCGAGCTCCTACGAGCAGTACTTC
13	NA	NA	TRBJ2-1	TRBV6-4	CASSDDLVHEQFF	TGTGCCAGCAGTGACGATCTAGTCCATGAGCAGTTCTTC
13	TRBD1	NA	TRBJ1-2	TRBV2	CASSWTGANGYTF	TGTGCCAGCAGTTGGACAGGGGCGAATGGCTACACCTTC
16	NA	NA	TRBJ1-1	TRBV28	CASTPYGGRADTEAFF	TGTGCCAGCACTCCCTACGGGGGGCGTGCGGACACTGAAGCTTTCTTT
15	TRBD2	NA	TRBJ2-5	TRBV13	CASSLRAGGPETQYF	TGTGCCAGCAGCTTACGAGCGGGGGGTCCAGAGACCCAGTACTTC
11	NA	once	TRBJ1-2	TRBV20-1	CSARGPYGYTF	TGCAGTGCTAGAGGGCCCTATGGCTACACCTTC
15	NA	few	TRBJ1-1	TRBV7-8	CASSLYAGEGTEAFF	TGTGCCAGCAGCTTATATGCCGGGGAGGGGACTGAAGCTTTCTTT
13	NA	once	TRBJ2-7	TRBV2	CASPREASAQTHF	TGTGCCAGTCCGAGGGAAGCTAGCGCTCAAACCCACTTC
15	TRBD2	NA	TRBJ2-5	TRBV6-1	CASSERASGVETQYF	TGTGCCAGCAGTGAACGAGCTAGCGGGGTAGAGACCCAGTACTTC
15	TRBD1	NA	TRBJ1-2	TRBV30	CAWIPLGGRDYGYTF	TGTGCCTGGATCCCCCTAGGGGGCAGGGACTATGGCTACACCTTC
14	NA	NA	TRBJ1-1	TRBV28	CASSLANENTEAFF	TGTGCCAGCAGTCTAGCCAATGAGAACACTGAAGCTTTCTTT
14	NA	NA	TRBJ1-6	TRBV18	CASSRERIDSPLHF	TGTGCCAGCTCACGAGAGAGGATAGACTCACCCCTCCACTTT
14	NA	once	TRBJ2-2	TRBV5-4	CASSLKLYTGELFF	TGTGCCAGCAGCTTGAAACTTTACACCGGGGAGCTGTTTTTT
13	TRBD1	NA	TRBJ1-2	TRBV9	CASSTTTGLGYTF	TGTGCCAGCAGCACCACGACAGGGTTGGGCTACACCTTC
13	TRBD1	NA	TRBJ1-4	TRBV27	CASSGTAREKLFF	TGTGCCAGCAGCGGGACAGCTCGGGAAAAACTGTTTTTT
15	TRBD1	NA	TRBJ1-1	TRBV18	CASSPGTGGDTEAFF	TGTGCCAGCTCACCAGGGACAGGGGGCGACACTGAAGCTTTCTTT
14	TRBD1	NA	TRBJ2-7	TRBV6-5	CASSTGTGGNEQYF	TGTGCCAGCAGTACCGGGACAGGGGGTAACGAGCAGTACTTC
16	NA	once	TRBJ1-4	TRBV15	CATSRKLGGSDEKLFF	TGTGCCACCAGCCGAAAGCTAGGGGGTTCTGATGAAAAACTGTTTTTT
10	NA	few	TRBJ2-7	TRBV2	CASRRQLQYF	TGTGCCAGCAGGCGACAGCTACAGTACTTC
14	NA	many	TRBJ2-1	TRBV30	CAWSVLPADNEQFF	TGTGCCTGGAGTGTACTCCCCGCGGACAATGAGCAGTTCTTC
16	NA	NA	TRBJ1-3	TRBV6-6	CASSYAPPRVGNTIYF	TGTGCCAGCAGTTACGCGCCCCCACGAGTGGGAAACACCATATATTTT
15	TRBD2	few	TRBJ2-5	TRBV5-1	CASSPLAGSGETQYF	TGCGCCAGCAGCCCACTAGCGGGAAGCGGAGAGACCCAGTACTTC
15	TRBD1	NA	TRBJ1-5	TRBV2	CASSPYRGEGQPQHF	TGTGCCAGCAGTCCGTACAGGGGTGAGGGTCAGCCCCAGCATTTT
16	NA	once	TRBJ1-3	TRBV5-5	CASSLIVASSGNTIYF	TGTGCCAGCAGCTTGATAGTTGCGTCCTCCGGAAACACCATATATTTT
15	NA	NA	TRBJ1-5	TRBV3-1/TRBV3-2	CASSQDSGPYQPQHF	TGTGCCAGCAGCCAAGATTCAGGCCCCTATCAGCCCCAGCATTTT
14	NA	NA	TRBJ1-6	TRBV10-3	CAISEPRQDSPLHF	TGTGCCATCAGTGAGCCGCGACAGGATTCACCCCTCCACTTT
12	NA	few	TRBJ1-2	TRBV3-1/TRBV3-2	CASSQAGSGYTF	TGTGCCAGCAGCCAAGCGGGGAGCGGCTACACCTTC
17	TRBD2	NA	TRBJ2-5	TRBV4-2	CASSQDTVAGLWGTQYF	TGTGCCAGCAGCCAAGATACGGTAGCGGGCTTGTGGGGGACCCAGTACTTC
15	NA	NA	TRBJ1-2	TRBV30	CAWVTFGLPNYGYTF	TGTGCCTGGGTTACTTTTGGACTTCCTAACTATGGCTACACCTTC